This is a list of T cell receptor beta chains from one sample in a study of siplizumab effects on memory and regulatory T cells. Profiling relied on immunoSEQ multiplex PCR, and the TCRdb table lists in-frame clones only, not all of them. The table has about 82,000 clones, roughly 86% seen once; the top ten hold around 1.4%. Input material: Tregs sorted from blood. The receptors were gathered from a human donor in good health. Both conserved end residues are part of each CDR3. A D gene is named only where the DNA matches it firmly. Some rows mark clone size as missing; the rest say once, few, many or name a class of expanded clone.

v_gene	j_gene	d_gene	abundance	CDR3aa	CDR3nt
TRBV2	TRBJ2-5	-	-	CASGGDFGTQYF	TGTGCCAGTGGTGGAGATTTTGGGACCCAGTACTTC
TRBV5-4	TRBJ1-4	-	-	CASSTGRRNEKLFF	TGTGCCAGCAGCACGGGGCGGAGAAATGAAAAACTGTTTTTT
TRBV5-5	TRBJ2-1	TRBD1	-	CASSSDRGRRGISYNEQFF	TGTGCCAGCAGCTCAGACAGGGGGCGGCGGGGCATCTCCTACAATGAGCAGTTCTTC
TRBV7-3	TRBJ1-1	-	-	CASSLQGPTEAFF	TGTGCCAGCAGCTTACAAGGGCCCACTGAAGCTTTCTTT
TRBV27	TRBJ2-1	-	-	CASSPALGGPYNEQFF	TGTGCCAGCAGTCCGGCCCTTGGGGGGCCTTACAATGAGCAGTTCTTC
TRBV4-2	TRBJ1-1	TRBD1	-	CASSHWGTGDTEAFF	TGTGCCAGCAGCCATTGGGGGACAGGGGACACTGAAGCTTTCTTT
TRBV27	TRBJ1-6	-	once	CASSSNSPLHF	TGTGCCAGCAGTTCTAATTCACCCCTCCACTTT
TRBV7-9	TRBJ1-2	-	-	CASSFETGLYGYTF	TGTGCCAGCAGCTTCGAGACAGGCCTCTATGGCTACACCTTC
TRBV6-4	TRBJ2-1	-	-	CASVGPTYNEQFF	TGTGCAAGCGTGGGGCCGACCTACAATGAGCAGTTCTTC
TRBV7-7	TRBJ2-6	-	-	CASSHVSKSGNVLTF	TGTGCCAGCAGCCACGTTTCAAAGTCGGGCAACGTCCTGACTTTC